These 27 T cell receptor beta chains were sequenced from one sample in a study of T cell responses to AZD1222 COVID-19 vaccine. Here immunoSEQ multiplex PCR was the method, and the copy in TCRdb shows in-frame clones only, minus some. The data show some 180,000 clones, roughly 92% seen once. Here the sequenced sample was peripheral blood, taken 28 days after the second AZD1222 dose. Every receptor here comes from an adult who received the AZD1222 COVID-19 vaccine.

This chain joins TRBV6-5 and TRBJ1-4; D not certain. The CDR3 runs 14 residues. Germline V gene sequence: CDR1 MNHEY, CDR2 SVGAGI. V gave up 5 bases and J gave up 5 bases, with 12 bases separating them. The CDR3: CASSPRGSNEKLFF. The CDR3 region has the DNA TGTGCCAGCAGTCCTCGGGGATCGAATGAAAAACTGTTTTTT.

The rearrangement joins TRBV20-1 to TRBJ1-6; 9 positions agree with TRBD1. The junction had 9 bases not matched to a gene; V was cut back by 3 bases and J by 9 bases. The CDR3 totals 15 residues. Germline-derived CDR1 and CDR2 are DFQATT and SNEGSKA (reference sequence). CDR3 DNA sequence: TGCAGTGCTAGTCAAACCGGGACAGGGCGTTCACCCCTCCACTTT. Translating gives CSASQTGTGRSPLHF.

The chain is built from TRBV5-1 and TRBJ1-2; the D gene is possibly TRBD1 (5 bases). V lost 0 bases to trimming and J lost 0 bases, with 27 bases between them. The germline gives CDR1 SGHRS, CDR2 YFSETQ. The CDR3 has 21 amino acids. DNA of the CDR3: TGCGCCAGCAGCTTGGTGGGTCCGGGACGGTCACTAGCAGGCTCTAACTATGGCTACACCTTC. Amino acid sequence: CASSLVGPGRSLAGSNYGYTF.

V gene TRBV18 combines with J gene TRBJ1-2; D is unresolved. This CDR3 has 15 amino acids. Trimming stripped 0 bases from V and 4 bases from J, with 12 bases between. Germline CDR1 and CDR2: KGHSH and LQKENI. In DNA form, the CDR3 reads TGTGCCAGCTCACCACCGGGCCAGACCCGCTATGGCTACACCTTC. Its protein product is CASSPPGQTRYGYTF.

The chain recombines TRBV11-3 with TRBJ2-1, with TRBD1 matching over 7 bases. The germline gives CDR1 SGHNT, CDR2 YENEEA. The CDR3 runs to 15 residues. The J segment lost 1 base and the V segment lost 1 base, leaving 1 base of the junction unmatched. The CDR3 region has the DNA TGTGCCAGCAGCTTAGGCAGGGGGTCCTACAATGAGCAGTTCTTC. Translation: CASSLGRGSYNEQFF.

The CDR3 coding sequence is TGTGCCAGCAGGGGACTGACTAATTCACCCCTCCACTTT. This translates into CASRGLTNSPLHF. The V gene is TRBV2, the J gene TRBJ1-6; maybe TRBD1 (5 bases). Germline values: CDR1 SNHLY, CDR2 FYNNEI. V was clipped by 6 bases and J by 6 bases, with 9 bases between them. This CDR3 has 13 residues.

The chain couples TRBV6-5 to TRBJ1-2; 7 bases align to TRBD1. CDR1 and CDR2 from the germline V gene are MNHEY and SVGAGI. There are 15 residues in the CDR3. The trim removed 5 bases at V and 1 base at J, leaving 7 bases unmatched. CDR3 protein: CASSKWDRLNYGYTF. CDR3 nucleotide sequence: TGTGCCAGCAGTAAATGGGACAGACTTAACTATGGCTACACCTTC.

The chain joins TRBV2 to TRBJ2-1; 9 nucleotides match TRBD2. Germline trimming cut 2 bases from V and 14 bases from J; bases unmatched to any gene: 13. Per the germline V gene, CDR1 is SNHLY and CDR2 is FYNNEI. The CDR3 loop spans 15 amino acids. The CDR3 DNA reads as TGTGCCAGCAGTGAACGGGAAACTAGCGGGCGAGAGGAGTTCTTC. Translation: CASSERETSGREEFF.

The genes are TRBV30 and TRBJ2-6; D unclear. Germline V lookup: CDR1 GTSNPN, CDR2 SVGIG (reference sequence). V was cut by 4 bases and J by 0 bases, with 13 bases left in between. This CDR3 has 16 residues. CDR3 nucleotide sequence: TGTGCCTGGAATACCCAGATAACCTCTGGGGCCAACGTCCTGACTTTC. Protein: CAWNTQITSGANVLTF.

This clone was picked up a small number of times. V and J are TRBV6-5 and TRBJ1-3; the match to TRBD1 covers 8 bases. Losses at the gene ends were 0 bases for V and 2 bases for J; bases not matched to a gene: 3. Germline V gene sequence: CDR1 MNHEY, CDR2 SVGAGI. The CDR3 consists of 16 residues. The CDR3 spells CASSYSGQGTGNTIYF. The CDR3 nucleotides read TGTGCCAGCAGTTACTCTGGACAGGGAACTGGAAACACCATATATTTT.

A few counts support this clone. The chain is built from TRBV6-2 or TRBV6-3 and TRBJ2-2; the match to TRBD2 covers 15 bases. The CDR3 contains 19 residues. CDR1 is MNHEY, CDR2 SVGEGT, per germline. Unmatched junction bases numbered 2, after V lost 0 bases and J lost 0 bases. The CDR3 loop is CASSYSWTSGGANTGELFF. The CDR3 nucleotides read TGTGCCAGCAGTTACTCGTGGACTAGCGGGGGGGCGAACACCGGGGAGCTGTTTTTT.

CDR3 protein: CASSLSGTGGTDTQYF. The CDR3 DNA reads TGTGCCAGCAGCTTGAGTGGGACGGGGGGCACAGATACGCAGTATTTT. The chain recombines TRBV5-6 with TRBJ2-3, with D perhaps matching TRBD2 (6 bases). The CDR3 is 16 amino acids. Germline loops: CDR1 SGHDT, CDR2 YYEEEE. Trimming removed 1 base from V and 1 base from J, with 13 bases in between.

The V call is TRBV5-1, the J call TRBJ2-2; 7 bases line up with TRBD1. The CDR3 runs 16 residues. V lost 1 base, J lost 6 bases, and 9 bases stayed unmatched. The germline CDR1 and CDR2 sequences are SGHRS and YFSETQ. CDR3 in amino acids: CASSLSTGAGAGELFF. CDR3 nucleotide sequence: TGCGCCAGCAGCTTGAGCACAGGGGCCGGGGCCGGGGAGCTGTTTTTT.

CDR3 DNA sequence: TGTGCCAGCACCCTCACCGGATGGCAGGGGGCAATGGGGTCTGGCGGGGCCAACGTCCTGACTTTC. Its protein product is CASTLTGWQGAMGSGGANVLTF. This sequence joins TRBV27 and TRBJ2-6; 8 bases are a match to TRBD1. Trimming at V came to 7 bases and at J to 4 bases, leaving 27 bases not matched to a gene. From germline, CDR1 is MNHEY and CDR2 SMNVEV (reference sequence). The CDR3 is made up of 22 amino acids.

The chain couples TRBV7-8 to TRBJ1-1; D not certain. The CDR3 has 15 residues. Trimming left V 0 bases short and J 5 bases short, with 13 bases between. Looked up from germline, CDR1 is SGHVS and CDR2 is FQNEAQ. The CDR3 DNA is TGTGCCAGCAGCTTAGCATCGGGTTTGGGGACTGAAGCTTTCTTT. Translation gives CASSLASGLGTEAFF.

The V gene is TRBV5-1, the J gene TRBJ1-3, with a weak D call TRBD1 (5 bases). The CDR3 is 14 amino acids. V was pared by 1 base and J by 3 bases, with 8 bases between. The germline V gene has CDR1 SGHRS and CDR2 YFSETQ. CDR3 loop: CASSLSGYGNTIYF. CDR3 bases: TGCGCCAGCAGCTTGTCAGGGTATGGAAACACCATATATTTT.

This clone has a single count. The V and J genes are TRBV4-2 and TRBJ2-7; D is perhaps TRBD2 (6 bases). Trimming pared 1 base from V and 5 bases from J, leaving 12 bases between. CDR3 length: 14 amino acids. Germline V gene sequence: CDR1 LGHNA, CDR2 YNFKEQ. CDR3 sequence (DNA): TGTGCCAGCAGCCAAGGACTAGGTTGGCACGAGCAGTACTTC. Protein: CASSQGLGWHEQYF.

The V and J genes are TRBV30 and TRBJ2-3; possibly TRBD1 or TRBD2 for D (6 bases each). The CDR3 runs to 13 residues. Deletions cut 5 bases from V and 3 bases from J, with 12 bases between. The germline V gene has CDR1 GTSNPN and CDR2 SVGIG (reference sequence). CDR3 sequence reads: CAWGGPVTDTQYF. In nucleotides, the CDR3 is TGTGCCTGGGGGGGGCCGGTAACAGATACGCAGTATTTT.

This chain uses TRBV5-1 with TRBJ2-3; 7 bases are a match to TRBD1. The CDR3 runs to 18 residues. The ends lost 2 bases at V and 1 base at J; junction bases unmatched: 13. Germline assignment: CDR1 SGHRS and CDR2 YFSETQ. The CDR3 loop is CASSFRSGTVKRTDTQYF. The CDR3 bases are TGCGCCAGCAGCTTTCGCTCCGGGACAGTTAAACGCACAGATACGCAGTATTTT.

The V gene is TRBV7-2, the J gene TRBJ1-4; D unclear. Trimming took off 3 bases at V and 5 bases at J, with 7 bases between the two ends. Per germline, CDR1 SGHTA and CDR2 FQGNSA. This CDR3 comprises 13 residues. CDR3 coding DNA: TGTGCCAGCAGCTTCGACCCCAATGAAAAACTGTTTTTT. Translating gives CASSFDPNEKLFF. Full variable domain (outside the CDR3, taken from reference TRBV7-2 and TRBJ1-4): GAGVSQSPSNKVTEKGKDVELRCDPISGHTALYWYRQSLGQGLEFLIYFQGNSAPDKSGLPSDRFSAERTGGSVSTLTIQRTQQEDSAVYLCASSFDPNEKLFFGSGTQLSVL.

This chain links TRBV5-1 with TRBJ1-1; D gene ambiguous. V was trimmed by 4 bases and J by 2 bases, leaving 9 bases between them. This CDR3 is 13 amino acids long. From germline, CDR1 is SGHRS and CDR2 YFSETQ. The CDR3 coding sequence is TGCGCCAGCAGCCCAGCCTTTAACACTGAAGCTTTCTTT. Translating it yields CASSPAFNTEAFF.

The chain couples TRBV10-2 to TRBJ2-4; TRBD2 matches 12 bases. Germline V CDR1 and CDR2: WSHSY, SAAADI. J gave up 7 bases and V 0 bases, and 4 bases lay outside the gene matches. This CDR3 region has 16 residues. The CDR3, as DNA: TGCGCCAGCAGTGAGTCAACTAGCGGGGGGCGGAACATTCAGTACTTC. This translates into CASSESTSGGRNIQYF.

The chain couples TRBV24-1 to TRBJ2-3; the D gene is possibly TRBD2 (5 bases). This CDR3 comprises 12 residues. The germline V gene has CDR1 KGHDR and CDR2 SFDVKD. V was shortened by 2 bases and J by 9 bases, with 8 bases between the two germline ends. Written as DNA, the CDR3 is TGTGCCACCAGTGATTATGGGGAGACGCAGTATTTT. It yields the protein CATSDYGETQYF.

This sequence joins TRBV6-5 and TRBJ2-1, with D uncertain. The length of the CDR3 is 15 residues. With 5 bases removed from V and 2 bases from J, the gap between germline ends came to 13 bases. Germline-derived CDR1 and CDR2 are MNHEY and SVGAGI. Here the CDR3 DNA reads TGTGCCAGCAGTAGGGCGGCTTCGCCCTACAATGAGCAGTTCTTC. Translation gives CASSRAASPYNEQFF.

This chain connects TRBV7-9 to TRBJ1-4; D is possibly TRBD1 (5 bases). V was clipped by 4 bases and J by 7 bases, with 19 bases between them. This CDR3 spans 16 amino acids. Germline CDR1 and CDR2: SEHNR and FQNEAQ (reference sequence). The CDR3 protein is CASSSLPGRDGEKLFF. DNA of the CDR3: TGTGCCAGCAGCTCCCTACCAGGGAGAGACGGTGAAAAACTGTTTTTT.

In nucleotides, the CDR3 is TGTGCCAGCAACGGGATCAAACAGGGAAGGGCCGTGCACACCTTC. Amino acids: CASNGIKQGRAVHTF. The chain joins TRBV6-5 to TRBJ1-2; TRBD1 might be the D (6 bases). CDR1 and CDR2 from the germline V gene are MNHEY and SVGAGI. V gave up 7 bases and J gave up 12 bases, with 27 bases separating them. The length of the CDR3 is 15 residues.

The chain uses TRBV19 and TRBJ2-5; TRBD1 agrees at 10 bases. The germline V gene has CDR1 LNHDA and CDR2 SQIVND (reference sequence). V dropped 5 bases and J dropped 7; count of bases not matched to a gene: 7. This CDR3 is 14 amino acids long. The CDR3 region has the DNA TGTGCCAGTAGTCCGACAGGGGGCATTGGGACCCAGTACTTC. It codes for CASSPTGGIGTQYF.